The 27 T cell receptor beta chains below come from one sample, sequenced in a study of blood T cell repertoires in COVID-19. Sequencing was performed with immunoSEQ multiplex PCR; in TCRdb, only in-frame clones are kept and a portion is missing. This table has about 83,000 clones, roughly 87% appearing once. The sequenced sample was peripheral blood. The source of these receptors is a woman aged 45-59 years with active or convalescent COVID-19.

This CDR3 reads CASSLTGSSYGYTF. CDR3 coding DNA: TGCGCCAGCAGCTTAACGGGGAGTAGCTATGGCTACACCTTC. The chain has TRBV5-1 and TRBJ1-2; D gene ambiguous. Trimming pared 2 bases from V and 4 bases from J, leaving 12 bases between. Per germline, CDR1 SGHRS and CDR2 YFSETQ. This CDR3 comprises 14 residues.

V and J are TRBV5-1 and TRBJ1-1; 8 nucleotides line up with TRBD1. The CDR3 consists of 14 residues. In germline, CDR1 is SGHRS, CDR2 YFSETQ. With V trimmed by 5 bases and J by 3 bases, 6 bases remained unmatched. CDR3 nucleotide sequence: TGCGCCAGCAGACCAGGGGGCCTGGACACTGAAGCTTTCTTT. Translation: CASRPGGLDTEAFF.

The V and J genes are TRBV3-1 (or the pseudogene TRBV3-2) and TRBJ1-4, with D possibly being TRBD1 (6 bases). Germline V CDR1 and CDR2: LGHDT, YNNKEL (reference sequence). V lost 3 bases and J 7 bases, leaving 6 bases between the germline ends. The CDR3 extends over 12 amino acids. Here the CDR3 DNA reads TGTGCCAGCAGCCACAGGGGTGAAAAACTGTTTTTT. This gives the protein CASSHRGEKLFF.

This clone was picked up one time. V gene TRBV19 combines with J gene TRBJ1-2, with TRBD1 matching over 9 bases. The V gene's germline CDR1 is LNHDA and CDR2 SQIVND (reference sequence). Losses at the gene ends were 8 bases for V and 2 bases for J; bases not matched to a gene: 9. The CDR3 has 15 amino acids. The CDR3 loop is CASWGRDRGNYGYTF. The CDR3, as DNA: TGTGCCAGTTGGGGCCGCGACAGGGGGAACTATGGCTACACCTTC.

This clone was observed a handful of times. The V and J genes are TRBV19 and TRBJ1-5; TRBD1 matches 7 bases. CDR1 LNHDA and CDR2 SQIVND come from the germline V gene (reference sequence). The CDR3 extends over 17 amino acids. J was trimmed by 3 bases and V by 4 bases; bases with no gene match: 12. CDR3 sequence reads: CASSKAKGAETNQPQHF. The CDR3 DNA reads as TGTGCCAGTAGTAAGGCAAAGGGGGCTGAAACCAATCAGCCCCAGCATTTT.

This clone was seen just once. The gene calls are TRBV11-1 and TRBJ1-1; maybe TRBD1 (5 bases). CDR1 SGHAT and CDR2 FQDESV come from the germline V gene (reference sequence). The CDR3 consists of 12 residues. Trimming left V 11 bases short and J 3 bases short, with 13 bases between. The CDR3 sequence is CAGLGGDTEAFF. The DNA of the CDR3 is TGTGCCGGGCTGGGAGGGGACACTGAAGCTTTCTTT.

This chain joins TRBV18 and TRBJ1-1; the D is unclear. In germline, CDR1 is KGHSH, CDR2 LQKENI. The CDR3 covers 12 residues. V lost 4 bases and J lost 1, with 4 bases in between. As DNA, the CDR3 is TGTGCCAGCTCACTTAAGAACACTGAAGCTTTCTTT. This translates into CASSLKNTEAFF.

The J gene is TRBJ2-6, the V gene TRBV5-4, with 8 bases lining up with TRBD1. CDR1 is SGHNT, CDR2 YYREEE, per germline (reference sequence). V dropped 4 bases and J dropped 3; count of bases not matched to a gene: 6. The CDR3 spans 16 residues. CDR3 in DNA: TGTGCCAGCAGCCCGGACAGGGCGGTTGGGGCCAACGTCCTGACTTTC. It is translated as CASSPDRAVGANVLTF.

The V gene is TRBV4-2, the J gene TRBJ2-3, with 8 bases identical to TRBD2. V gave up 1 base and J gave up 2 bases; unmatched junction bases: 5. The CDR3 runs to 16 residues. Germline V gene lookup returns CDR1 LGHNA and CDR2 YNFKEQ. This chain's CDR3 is CASSQGNSGDTDTQYF. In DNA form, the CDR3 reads TGTGCCAGCAGCCAAGGTAATAGCGGGGACACAGATACGCAGTATTTT.

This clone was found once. CDR3 residues: CASSDRDSRGTEAFF. The CDR3 DNA reads as TGTGCCAGCAGTGATCGAGACAGCAGGGGCACTGAAGCTTTCTTT. The V and J genes are TRBV25-1 and TRBJ1-1; D might be TRBD1 (6 bases). With 3 bases removed from V and 4 bases from J, the gap between germline ends came to 15 bases. CDR3 length: 15 amino acids. Germline CDR1 and CDR2: MGHDK and SYGVNS.

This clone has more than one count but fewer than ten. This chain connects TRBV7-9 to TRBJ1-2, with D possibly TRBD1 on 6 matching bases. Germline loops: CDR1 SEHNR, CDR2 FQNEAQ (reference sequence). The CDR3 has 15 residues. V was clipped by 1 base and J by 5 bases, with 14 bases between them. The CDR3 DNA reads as TGTGCCAGCAGCTTAGGCGCCTTGGGGGCGTATGGCTACACCTTC. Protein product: CASSLGALGAYGYTF.

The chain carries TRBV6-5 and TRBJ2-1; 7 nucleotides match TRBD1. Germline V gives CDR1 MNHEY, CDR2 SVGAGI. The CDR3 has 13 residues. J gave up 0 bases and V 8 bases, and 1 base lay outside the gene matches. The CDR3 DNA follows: TGTGCCAGCCGGGACAGCTCCTACAATGAGCAGTTCTTC. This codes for CASRDSSYNEQFF.

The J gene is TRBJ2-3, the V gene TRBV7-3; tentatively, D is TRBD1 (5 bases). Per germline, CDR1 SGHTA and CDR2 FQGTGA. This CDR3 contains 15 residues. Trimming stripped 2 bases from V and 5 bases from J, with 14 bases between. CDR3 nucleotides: TGTGCCAGCAGCTTATTAACGGGTAGGGGAGATACGCAGTATTTT. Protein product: CASSLLTGRGDTQYF.

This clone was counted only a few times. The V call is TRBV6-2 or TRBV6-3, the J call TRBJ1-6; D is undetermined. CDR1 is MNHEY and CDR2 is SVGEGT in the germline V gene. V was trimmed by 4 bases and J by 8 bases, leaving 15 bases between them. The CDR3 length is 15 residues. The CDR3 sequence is CASSFFGGYDSPLHF. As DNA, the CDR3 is TGTGCCAGCAGTTTCTTCGGCGGGTACGATTCACCCCTCCACTTT.

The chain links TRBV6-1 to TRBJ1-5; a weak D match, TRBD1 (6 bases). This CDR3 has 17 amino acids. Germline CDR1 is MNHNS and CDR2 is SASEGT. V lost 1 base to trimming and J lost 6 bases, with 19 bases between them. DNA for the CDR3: TGTGCCAGCAGTGAAGTTGGTGTCTTCTCAGGGGTTCAGCCCCAGCATTTT. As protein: CASSEVGVFSGVQPQHF.

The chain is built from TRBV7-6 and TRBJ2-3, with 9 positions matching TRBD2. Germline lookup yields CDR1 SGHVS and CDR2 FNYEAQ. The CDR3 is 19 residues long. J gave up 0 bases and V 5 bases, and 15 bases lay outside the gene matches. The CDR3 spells CASSRTSGGRRTSTDTQYF. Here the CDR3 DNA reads TGTGCCAGCAGCCGCACGAGCGGGGGGCGCAGAACTAGCACAGATACGCAGTATTTT.

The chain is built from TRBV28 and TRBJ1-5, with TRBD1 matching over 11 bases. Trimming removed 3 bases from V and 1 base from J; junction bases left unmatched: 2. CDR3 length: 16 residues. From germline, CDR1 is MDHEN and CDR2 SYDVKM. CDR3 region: CASSLDRGLSNQPQHF. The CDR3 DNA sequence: TGTGCCAGCAGTTTGGACAGGGGGCTCAGCAATCAGCCCCAGCATTTT.

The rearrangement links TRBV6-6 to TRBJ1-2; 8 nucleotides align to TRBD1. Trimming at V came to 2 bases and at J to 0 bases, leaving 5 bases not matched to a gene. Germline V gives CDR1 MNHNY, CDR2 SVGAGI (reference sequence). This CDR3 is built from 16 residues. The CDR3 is CASSYGAGGPNYGYTF. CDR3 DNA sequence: TGTGCCAGCAGTTACGGCGCAGGGGGCCCTAACTATGGCTACACCTTC.

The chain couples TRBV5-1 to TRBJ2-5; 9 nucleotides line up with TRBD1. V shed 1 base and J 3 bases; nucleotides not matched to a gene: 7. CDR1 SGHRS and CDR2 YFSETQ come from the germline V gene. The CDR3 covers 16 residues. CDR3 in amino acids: CASSLSGTGSEETQYF. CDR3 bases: TGCGCCAGCAGCTTGTCCGGGACAGGGTCGGAAGAGACCCAGTACTTC.

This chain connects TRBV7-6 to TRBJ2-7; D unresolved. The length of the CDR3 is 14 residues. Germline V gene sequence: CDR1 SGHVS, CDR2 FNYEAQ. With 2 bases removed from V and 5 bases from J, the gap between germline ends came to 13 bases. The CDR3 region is CASSLTSGRDEQYF. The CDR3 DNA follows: TGTGCCAGCAGCTTAACGTCGGGTCGTGACGAGCAGTACTTC.

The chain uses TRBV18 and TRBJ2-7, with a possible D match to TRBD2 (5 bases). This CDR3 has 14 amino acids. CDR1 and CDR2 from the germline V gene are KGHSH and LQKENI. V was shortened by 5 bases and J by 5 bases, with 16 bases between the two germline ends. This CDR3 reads CASSFSQAGDEQYF. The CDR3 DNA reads TGTGCCAGCTCATTTAGTCAGGCCGGGGACGAGCAGTACTTC.

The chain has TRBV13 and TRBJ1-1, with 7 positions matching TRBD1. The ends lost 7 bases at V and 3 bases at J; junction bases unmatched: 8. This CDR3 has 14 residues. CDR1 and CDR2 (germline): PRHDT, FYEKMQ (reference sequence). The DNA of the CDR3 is TGTGCCAGCAACCGACAGGGTTTGGACACTGAAGCTTTCTTT. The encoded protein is CASNRQGLDTEAFF. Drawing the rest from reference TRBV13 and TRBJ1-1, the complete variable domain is AAGVIQSPRHLIKEKRETATLKCYPIPRHDTVYWYQQGPGQDPQFLISFYEKMQSDKGSIPDRFSAQQFSDYHSELNMSSLELGDSALYFCASNRQGLDTEAFFGQGTRLTVV.

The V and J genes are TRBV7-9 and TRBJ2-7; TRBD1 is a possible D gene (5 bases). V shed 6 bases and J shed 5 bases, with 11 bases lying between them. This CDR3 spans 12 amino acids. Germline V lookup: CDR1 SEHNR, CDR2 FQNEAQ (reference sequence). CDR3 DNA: TGTGCCAGCAGGGACATAATCCACGAGCAGTACTTC. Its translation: CASRDIIHEQYF.

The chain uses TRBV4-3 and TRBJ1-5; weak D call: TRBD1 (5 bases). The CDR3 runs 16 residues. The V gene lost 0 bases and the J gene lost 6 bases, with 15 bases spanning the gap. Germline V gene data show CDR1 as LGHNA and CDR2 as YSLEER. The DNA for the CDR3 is TGCGCCAGCAGCCAAGAGATTGACAGAACGGTTCAGCCCCAGCATTTT. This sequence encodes CASSQEIDRTVQPQHF.

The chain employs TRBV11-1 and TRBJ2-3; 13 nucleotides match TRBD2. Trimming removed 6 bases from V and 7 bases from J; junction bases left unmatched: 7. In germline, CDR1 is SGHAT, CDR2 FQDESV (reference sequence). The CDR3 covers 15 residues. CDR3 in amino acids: CASSPLAGGLNTQYF. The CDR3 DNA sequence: TGTGCCAGCAGTCCACTAGCGGGGGGGCTAAATACGCAGTATTTT.

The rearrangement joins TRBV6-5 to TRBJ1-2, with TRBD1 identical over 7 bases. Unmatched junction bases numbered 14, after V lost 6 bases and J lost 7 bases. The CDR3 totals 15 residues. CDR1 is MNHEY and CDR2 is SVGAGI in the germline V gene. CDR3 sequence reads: CASRSPTGDWGGYTF. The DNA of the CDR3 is TGTGCCAGCAGGTCACCTACAGGGGATTGGGGTGGCTACACCTTC.

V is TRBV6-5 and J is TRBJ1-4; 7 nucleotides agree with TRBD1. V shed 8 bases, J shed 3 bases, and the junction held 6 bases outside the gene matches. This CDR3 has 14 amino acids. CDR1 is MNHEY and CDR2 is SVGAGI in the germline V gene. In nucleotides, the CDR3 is TGTGCCAGCGCCCGACAGGGACCTAATGAAAAACTGTTTTTT. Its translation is CASARQGPNEKLFF.